What follows are 22 T cell receptor beta chains derived from one specimen sequenced in a study of prognosis after radiotherapy for stage I lung cancer. Two-round multiplex PCR, the amplification method, yielded TCR beta CDR3 from genomic DNA. During first-round PCR, primers specific to each TRBV and TRBJ gene were used. TCRdb ran MiXCR on the multiplex PCR reads and lists one entry per CDR3 protein. The sample has tens of thousands of distinct CDR3 sequences, roughly a quarter seen once. Here the sequenced sample was PBMCs, taken before or after stereotactic body radiation therapy (not recorded which). All receptors come from a donor aged 50 or older with non-small cell lung cancer.

As regards this clonotype: A single base separates this from a much larger clone, so it may be a read error. The chain employs TRBV3-1 and TRBJ2-7; D unclear. The germline V gene has CDR1 LGHDT and CDR2 YNNKEL (reference sequence). The length of the CDR3 is 11 residues. CDR3 sequence reads: CASIQNYEQYF. CDR3 DNA sequence: TGTGCCAGCATCCAAAACTACGAGCAGTACTTC.

This clonotype was found once. One base separates it from a far larger clone, so it is likely a read error. This chain links TRBV6-4 with TRBJ1-2, with D hard to call. The CDR3 is 15 amino acids. Germline V gene lookup returns CDR1 MRHNA and CDR2 SNTAGT. Trimming left V 3 bases short and J 0 bases short, with 11 bases between. The DNA of the CDR3 is TGTGCCAGCAGTGAAGTTGGGAAACCTAACTATGGCTACACCTTC. Translating gives CASSEVGKPNYGYTF.

Remarks on this clonotype: Only one base separates this from a far larger clonotype, so it likely reflects a read error. V usage is TRBV6-2 or TRBV6-3 and J usage is TRBJ1-3; D gene ambiguous. Germline lookup yields CDR1 MNHEY and CDR2 SVGEGT. The CDR3 contains 14 residues. With 6 bases removed from V and 0 bases from J, the gap between germline ends came to 9 bases. This CDR3 is CASRDTSSGNTIYF. The CDR3, as DNA: TGTGCCAGCAGGGATACGAGCTCTGGAAACACCATATATTTT.

Of note for this clonotype: This likely stems from a read error, as it lies one base from a far larger clone. V usage is TRBV6-2 or TRBV6-3 and J usage is TRBJ1-2, with D possibly being TRBD1 (5 bases). The V gene lost 8 bases and the J gene lost 2 bases, with 12 bases spanning the gap. There are 13 residues in the CDR3. CDR1 and CDR2 (germline): MNHEY, SVGEGT. The CDR3 loop is CASGPGCNYGYTF. The CDR3 DNA reads as TGTGCCAGCGGACCAGGGTGCAACTATGGCTACACCTTC.

This clonotype has a count of ten or more. J is TRBJ1-1 and V is TRBV5-1; D might be TRBD1 (5 bases). Between the trimmed V and J ends, which lost 0 bases and 2 bases, there was a span of 11 bases. In germline, CDR1 is SGHRS, CDR2 YFSETQ. The CDR3 consists of 15 residues. CDR3 DNA: TGCGCCAGCAGCTTGGGGGACCCGAGAAACACTGAAGCTTTCTTT. Translation gives CASSLGDPRNTEAFF.

The chain combines TRBV11-2 with TRBJ2-5, with TRBD1 identical over 10 bases. Trimming took 5 bases from V and 6 from J; bases not matched to a gene: 18. This CDR3 contains 18 residues. Germline assignment: CDR1 SGHAT and CDR2 FQNNGV. The chain's CDR3 is CASSDPTGGGWYSQTQYF. The DNA of the CDR3 is TGTGCCAGCAGCGACCCGACAGGGGGCGGGTGGTATAGCCAGACCCAGTACTTC.

Ten or more counts support this clonotype. This CDR3 is CASSLRTFDSYNEQFF. DNA for the CDR3: TGTGCCAGCAGCTTAAGAACTTTCGACAGCTACAATGAGCAGTTCTTC. V and J are TRBV7-2 and TRBJ2-1; maybe TRBD1 (5 bases). V shed 2 bases and J shed 3 bases, with 14 bases lying between them. The CDR3 runs to 16 residues. Germline assignment: CDR1 SGHTA and CDR2 FQGNSA. The whole variable domain, filled in from reference TRBV7-2 and TRBJ2-1, reads GAGVSQSPSNKVTEKGKDVELRCDPISGHTALYWYRQSLGQGLEFLIYFQGNSAPDKSGLPSDRFSAERTGGSVSTLTIQRTQQEDSAVYLCASSLRTFDSYNEQFFGPGTRLTVL.

This clonotype was seen repeatedly, ten times or more. The chain links TRBV28 to TRBJ1-4, with 9 bases that match TRBD1. The junction had 15 bases not matched to a gene; V was cut back by 5 bases and J by 8 bases. This CDR3 spans 17 amino acids. Looked up from germline, CDR1 is MDHEN and CDR2 is SYDVKM. The DNA for the CDR3 is TGTGCCAGCAGTATAGGTGGAGGACAGGGGATTTGGGAAAAACTGTTTTTT. It encodes CASSIGGGQGIWEKLFF.

This clonotype has a count of ten or more. The chain carries TRBV6-1 and TRBJ1-5; no clear D gene. Germline lookup yields CDR1 MNHNS and CDR2 SASEGT. The CDR3 spans 14 residues. V was shortened by 2 bases and J by 4 bases, with 9 bases between the two germline ends. In DNA form, the CDR3 reads TGTGCCAGCAGTGAAAGGACGTCTAATCAGCCCCAGCATTTT. Encoded protein: CASSERTSNQPQHF.

Comment on this clonotype: A much larger clone lies one base from this, so it may be a read error. The CDR3, as DNA: TGTGCCAGCGGTCCCCGACAGGGGAGGAGGTACGGGGCTGAAGCTTTCTTT. Protein: CASGPRQGRRYGAEAFF. The J gene is TRBJ1-1, the V gene TRBV6-1, with TRBD1 matching over 8 bases. This CDR3 has 17 amino acids. Germline V CDR1 and CDR2: MNHNS, SASEGT. After removal of 8 bases from V and 6 bases from J, the junction contained 20 bases not matched to a gene.

The table lists this clonotype with many counts. The V gene is TRBV29-1, the J gene TRBJ1-3, with 7 bases that match TRBD1. The CDR3 runs 12 residues. Germline V gene lookup returns CDR1 SQVTM and CDR2 ANQGSEA. The chain's CDR3 is CSVRGSGNTIYF. The CDR3 DNA reads TGCAGTGTCAGGGGGTCGGGAAACACCATATATTTT.

This clonotype was observed at least ten times. The chain recombines TRBV11-2 with TRBJ1-1; D is uncertain. In germline, CDR1 is SGHAT, CDR2 FQNNGV. V was pared by 8 bases and J by 0 bases, with 10 bases between. The CDR3 totals 13 residues. The CDR3 loop reads CASGLQLNTEAFF. In nucleotides, the CDR3 is TGTGCCAGCGGATTACAGTTGAACACTGAAGCTTTCTTT.

In this sample, this clonotype turned up many times. The V and J genes are TRBV12-3 or TRBV12-4 and TRBJ2-5; 9 bases match TRBD2. The CDR3 covers 15 residues. Germline trimming cut 5 bases from V and 5 bases from J; bases unmatched to any gene: 9. CDR3 coding DNA: TGTGCCAGCAGTCCACCGACTAGCGGAGGGGAGACCCAGTACTTC. As protein: CASSPPTSGGETQYF.

This clonotype was picked up many times. The J gene is TRBJ1-5, the V gene TRBV19; 7 bases map to TRBD1. Germline V CDR1 and CDR2: LNHDA, SQIVND (reference sequence). Trimming cost V 7 bases and J 5 bases; bases outside gene matches: 5. The CDR3 is 13 residues long. The CDR3 DNA reads as TGTGCCAGTACAAGACAGGGCCATCAGCCCCAGCATTTT. Amino acid sequence: CASTRQGHQPQHF.

This clonotype was seen many times. The rearrangement links TRBV6-1 to TRBJ1-1; TRBD1 might be the D (5 bases). The CDR3 spans 13 residues. V dropped 10 bases and J dropped 4 bases, with 16 bases sitting between them. The germline gives CDR1 MNHNS, CDR2 SASEGT. The CDR3 protein is CAIQGPGGTEAFF. The CDR3 nucleotides are TGTGCCATCCAAGGACCCGGGGGCACTGAAGCTTTCTTT.

In regard to this clonotype: One end of the junction varies from germline; a read error may be responsible. The J gene is TRBJ1-1, the V gene TRBV5-1, with D hard to call. This CDR3 spans 13 amino acids. Germline assignment: CDR1 SGHRS and CDR2 YFSETQ. The DNA for the CDR3 is TGCGCCGGCAGCTTGAGCCAAGGTACTGAAGCTTTCTTT. Its protein product is CAGSLSQGTEAFF.

This clonotype was found a few times. The rearrangement links TRBV4-1 to TRBJ2-4; no definite D call. This CDR3 is built from 17 residues. Looked up from germline, CDR1 is MGHRA and CDR2 is YSYEKL. Trimming stripped 2 bases from V and 5 bases from J, with 19 bases between. CDR3 nucleotides: TGCGCCAGCAGCCAATCATACACCCGAGGACCCCAAAACATTCAGTACTTC. Its protein product is CASSQSYTRGPQNIQYF.

The V call is TRBV6-2 or TRBV6-3, the J call TRBJ2-3; 8 bases are shared with TRBD2. V shed 0 bases and J 14 bases; nucleotides not matched to a gene: 7. CDR1 MNHEY and CDR2 SVGEGT come from the germline V gene. The CDR3 loop spans 13 amino acids. In DNA form, the CDR3 reads TGTGCCAGCAGTTACTCTACTCTAGCGGGCGGGTATTTT. Translation gives CASSYSTLAGGYF.

Details on this clonotype: A single base separates this from a much larger clone, so it may be a read error. The chain couples TRBV4-1 to TRBJ1-5; 8 bases fit TRBD1. Germline CDR1 and CDR2: MGHRA and YSYEKL. V shed 3 bases, J shed 5 bases, and the junction held 6 bases outside the gene matches. The CDR3 totals 15 residues. The CDR3 here is CASSHTDRVDQPQHF. CDR3 sequence (DNA): TGCGCCAGCAGCCATACGGACAGGGTTGATCAGCCCCAGCATTTT.

Many counts were recorded for this clonotype. This rearrangement joins TRBV6-2 or TRBV6-3 to TRBJ1-1; the D is unclear. V was cut by 7 bases and J by 0 bases, with 9 bases left in between. The CDR3 is 13 amino acids. Germline CDR1 reads MNHEY; CDR2 reads SVGEGT. The DNA for the CDR3 is TGTGCCAGCATCAGAGGCCTGAACACTGAAGCTTTCTTT. This gives the protein CASIRGLNTEAFF.

This clonotype was seen many times. The rearrangement joins TRBV14 to TRBJ1-5; D may be TRBD1 (5 bases). The CDR3 has 14 residues. V lost 4 bases to trimming and J lost 3 bases, with 10 bases between them. In germline, CDR1 is SGHDN, CDR2 FVKESK. The DNA for the CDR3 is TGTGCCAGCAGCCCTCTCGGGACCAATCAGCCCCAGCATTTT. Its protein is CASSPLGTNQPQHF.

This clonotype has ten or more counts. The gene calls are TRBV5-7 and TRBJ2-7, with 11 nucleotides matching TRBD1. TRBV5-7 is reported as an ORF; its role is uncertain. Unmatched junction bases numbered 5, after V lost 4 bases and J lost 2 bases. CDR3 length equals 15 residues. For the CDR3, the DNA is TGTGCCAGCAGCCTGGGACAGGGGGTGACCTACGAGCAGTACTTC. As protein: CASSLGQGVTYEQYF.